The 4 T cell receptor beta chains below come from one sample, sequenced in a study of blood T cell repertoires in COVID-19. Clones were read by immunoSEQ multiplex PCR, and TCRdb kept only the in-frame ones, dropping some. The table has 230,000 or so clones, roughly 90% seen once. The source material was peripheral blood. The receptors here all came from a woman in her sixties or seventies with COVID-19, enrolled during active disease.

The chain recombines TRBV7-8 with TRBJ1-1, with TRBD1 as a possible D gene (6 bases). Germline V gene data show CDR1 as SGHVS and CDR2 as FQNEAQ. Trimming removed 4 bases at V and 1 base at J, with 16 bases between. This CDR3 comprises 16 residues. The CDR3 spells CASSSQRGGWNTEAFF. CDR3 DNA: TGTGCCAGCAGCTCTCAGAGGGGGGGTTGGAACACTGAAGCTTTCTTT.

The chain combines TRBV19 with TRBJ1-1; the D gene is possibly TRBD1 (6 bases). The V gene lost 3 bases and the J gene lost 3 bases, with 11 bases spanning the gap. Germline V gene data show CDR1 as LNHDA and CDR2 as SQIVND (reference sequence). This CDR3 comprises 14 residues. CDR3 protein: CASSMRGGYTEAFF. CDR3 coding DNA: TGTGCCAGTAGTATGCGGGGGGGCTACACTGAAGCTTTCTTT.

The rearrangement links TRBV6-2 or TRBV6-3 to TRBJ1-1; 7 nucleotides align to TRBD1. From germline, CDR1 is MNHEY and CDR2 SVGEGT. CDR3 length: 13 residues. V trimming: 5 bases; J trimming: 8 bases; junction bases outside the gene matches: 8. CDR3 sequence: CASSTSSDREAFF. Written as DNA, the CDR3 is TGTGCCAGCAGTACGTCCTCGGACAGGGAAGCTTTCTTT.

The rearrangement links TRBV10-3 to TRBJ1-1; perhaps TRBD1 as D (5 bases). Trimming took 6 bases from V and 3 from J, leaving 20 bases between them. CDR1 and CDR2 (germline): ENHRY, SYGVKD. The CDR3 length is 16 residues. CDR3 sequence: CAIRRGTSGLDTEAFF. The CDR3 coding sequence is TGTGCCATCAGGCGAGGGACTTCGGGACTGGACACTGAAGCTTTCTTT.